The rows below give T cell receptor beta chains drawn from one sample of a study of blood T cell repertoires in COVID-19. Some clones are missing from TCRdb's copy, which holds only in-frame ones; the method was immunoSEQ multiplex PCR. There are some 64,000 clones in the sample; about four fifths occur only once, and around 15% lies in the top ten. Sequenced material: peripheral blood. The origin of the receptors is a man in his fifties or sixties with COVID-19, enrolled during active disease. The CDR3 runs from the conserved cysteine through the conserved F or W. Clone sizes are given selectively: once, few, many, or a class where the clone is expanded.

>once|TRBV19
CASSAQVSGNTIYF
>-|TRBV3-1/TRBV3-2
CASSPGGREEQFF
>-|TRBV9
CASSEGQGVTYEQYF
>-|TRBV7-5
CVRSLVGTSGFRTDTQYF
>-|TRBV27
CASSLARVNTEAFF
>-|TRBV3-1/TRBV3-2
CASSQRTGRAQPQHF
>-|TRBV7-2
CASSLFRGDNQPQHF
>-|TRBV5-6
CASSWKEGYAFF
>-|TRBV3-1/TRBV3-2
CASSQDLAGNTIYF
>-|TRBV7-6
CASSLGLYSVGTDTQYF
>-|TRBV19
CASRADRARETQYF
>few|TRBV28
CASSLLYTEAFF
>-|TRBV6-5
CASSYDSLDQPQHF
>-|TRBV5-4
CASSYSYRGGHNQPQHF
>-|TRBV7-9
CASSPRGASGNTIYF
>-|TRBV2
CASRHRGDYGYTF
>-|TRBV5-1
CASSLEGIGSDTEAFF
>-|TRBV2
CASSYSDFNYGYTF
>-|TRBV15
CATSRAGIAEETQYF
>-|TRBV2
CASRGDLGYF
>-|TRBV5-1
CASSSGTANTEAFF
>-|TRBV6-5
CASSFSGTEAFF
>-|TRBV4-1
CASSQVPGVVGEQYF
>-|TRBV24-1
CATSETGAGANVLTF
>-|TRBV18
CASSPQGTGSRGTSGNTIYF
>-|TRBV30
CAWSVGGETQYF
>-|TRBV29-1
CSVSRVMGNEQFF
>few|TRBV6-2/TRBV6-3
CASSYMIRTSGSYNEQFF
>few|TRBV5-4
CASTGGLAGTDTQYF
>-|TRBV27
CASAPLGQGEQPQHF
>-|TRBV7-3
CASSLGGSDSPLHF
>-|TRBV27
CASSRDRGSTAYEQYF